This T cell receptor beta chain is drawn from a study of shared clonotypes between healthy human individuals. Overall study results and limits: Shared clonotypes: about 5% naive CD4, roughly 4% naive CD8, about 2.5% memory CD4, over 0.3% memory CD8. In contrast to clonotypes shared by all four donors, non-shared clonotypes had lower generation probabilities.

This clone has just a few counts. What it recognizes is unknown. The study drew its donors from healthy HIV-negative adults without recent acute infections or vaccinations. Here immunoSEQ multiplex PCR was the method, and the copy in TCRdb shows in-frame clones only, minus some. The repertoire holds 650,000 to 700,000 clones, with roughly 87% as singletons. The CDR3 contains 15 residues. Trimming removed 3 bases from V and 0 bases from J, with 9 bases in between. CDR1 and CDR2 (germline): SGHAT, FQDESV (reference sequence). Sample: memory CD8+ T cells from PBMCs. Specified subset: CD45RO+ cells pooled with CCR7-negative TemRA cells. The V call is TRBV11-1, the J call TRBJ2-1; either TRBD1 or TRBD2 may fit D (5 bases each). The TCR was taken from a man between 18 and 29 years old in good health. Some clones in this sample may be carry-over from other donors' samples. CDR3 protein: CASSLSGSSYNEQFF. CDR3 coding DNA: TGTGCCAGCAGCTTGTCAGGGAGCTCCTACAATGAGCAGTTCTTC.